This T cell receptor beta chain was captured by sequencing in a study of shared clonotypes between healthy human individuals. Study-level background: Three CD4 naive, three CD4 memory, two CD8 naive and one CD8 memory plate were used per donor.

This CDR3 has 16 residues. The germline V gene encodes CDR1 LNHDA and CDR2 SQIVND (reference sequence). V lost 3 bases, J lost 4 bases, and 16 bases lay in between. Every subset's genomic DNA went evenly onto several immunoSEQ plates. Measured with immunoSEQ multiplex PCR; TCRdb has only the in-frame clones, and not every one. The sample carries millions of clones, more than 85% recorded once. As defined, naive CD8 cells were CD45RO-negative and positively selected for CCR7, with terminally differentiated effector memory CD45RA+ cells excluded. Each sample came from a Caucasian adult donor living in Nashville, Tennessee.

This TCR came from a man aged 18 to 30 in good health. Some clones in this sample may be carry-over from other donors' samples. This chain uses TRBV19 with TRBJ2-1; a possible D gene is TRBD2 (7 bases). Sequencing was done on a sample of naive CD8+ T cells from PBMCs. CDR3 region: CASSISGGGRYNEQFF. In DNA, the CDR3 is TGTGCCAGTAGTATTTCGGGCGGGGGCCGTTACAATGAGCAGTTCTTC.